This TCR beta chain was captured in a study of graft-versus-host responses after intestinal transplantation. On the study more broadly: Recipients were all induced with anti-thymocyte globulin, then given tacrolimus and steroids for about three years.

Study-wide points: Maximum circulating GvH clone levels tracked with early post-transplant HvG decreases. The recipient marrow held GvH clones, and some of them showed up first in ileum or blood.

The V gene's germline CDR1 is LGHNA and CDR2 YNFKEQ. The trim removed 0 bases at V and 2 bases at J, leaving 6 bases unmatched. The CDR3 is made up of 18 amino acids. Libraries were prepared by immunoSEQ multiplex PCR; TCRdb keeps only in-frame clonotypes and omits some of them. The top ten clones hold 0.8% to 0.9% of a sample with about 85,000 clones, approximately 80% of them seen once. Remarks on this clone: The target antigen is unknown.

The gene calls are TRBV4-2 and TRBJ2-1; 11 bases align to TRBD2. This TCR derives from a human donor who received an intestinal transplant. The sequencing here drew on unstimulated CD4+ T cells sorted from spleen or lymph node cells, taken before intestinal transplant. CDR3 residues: CASSQEGSGRAPYNEQFF. CDR3 DNA sequence: TGTGCCAGCAGCCAAGAAGGTAGCGGGAGGGCTCCCTACAATGAGCAGTTCTTC.